The clone carrying this T cell receptor (beta chain) was detected a few times. Profiling relied on immunoSEQ multiplex PCR, and the TCRdb table lists in-frame clones only, not all of them. The sample carries hundreds of thousands of clones, about 89% recorded once. This specimen comes from a study of shared T cell receptors in the human thymus. This same sample was also part of a study on human thymus T cells. That report notes: Thymus pieces cut out during corrective heart surgery were the tissue that was used. Thymic and blood repertoires seemed to show skewed V and J gene use. Thymic repertoires overlap heavily among unrelated individuals, related research has reported.

The clonotype originates from a boy in the first two years of life with a congenital heart defect. The sample was thymocytes.

For the CDR3, the DNA is TGTGCCAGCAGTGAGGGGTATGGACTCCCTTTCTACGAGCAGTACTTC. It translates to CASSEGYGLPFYEQYF. The V call is TRBV25-1, the J call TRBJ2-7; perhaps TRBD2 as D (5 bases). This CDR3 region has 16 residues. Germline-derived CDR1 and CDR2 are MGHDK and SYGVNS. V shed 3 bases and J shed 3 bases, with 18 bases lying between them.